A selection of T cell receptor beta chains follows, all from one sample in a study of blood T cell repertoires in COVID-19. Sequencing used immunoSEQ multiplex PCR; TCRdb keeps in-frame clones, though not all of them. This sample yields 200,000 to 300,000 clones, of which more than 80% are seen a single time; about 4% belongs to the top ten. Sequenced: peripheral blood. The receptors originated from a woman between 40 and 55 years old with acute or convalescent COVID-19. Each CDR3 is given with its conserved first and last residue. The order of the fields is V gene, CDR3 length, CDR3 protein.

V: TRBV5-1; length: 15; CDR3: CASSPGTGVSGELFF
V: TRBV30; length: 13; CDR3: CAWSPGSNQPQHF
V: TRBV10-3; length: 14; CDR3: CAISASTVNTEAFF
V: TRBV3-1/TRBV3-2; length: 14; CDR3: CASSQEAPGHPYTF
V: TRBV6-5; length: 14; CDR3: CASRPPGQNYGYTF
V: TRBV3-1/TRBV3-2; length: 14; CDR3: CASSQLTGFGGYTF
V: TRBV11-3; length: 14; CDR3: CASSFAGNTGELFF
V: TRBV3-1/TRBV3-2; length: 13; CDR3: CASSPPGRNGYTF
V: TRBV20-1; length: 11; CDR3: CSVRGLYEQFF
V: TRBV19; length: 14; CDR3: CASSRDRANTEAFF
V: TRBV5-1; length: 16; CDR3: CASSLSGGGLQETQYF
V: TRBV10-3; length: 13; CDR3: CAISEIRNSEAFF
V: TRBV6-5; length: 14; CDR3: CASEGGGGRNEQFF
V: TRBV25-1; length: 16; CDR3: CASSWDRGPSNTEAFF
V: TRBV7-9; length: 13; CDR3: CASSLADSAEAFF
V: TRBV29-1; length: 13; CDR3: CSVARGPNTEAFF